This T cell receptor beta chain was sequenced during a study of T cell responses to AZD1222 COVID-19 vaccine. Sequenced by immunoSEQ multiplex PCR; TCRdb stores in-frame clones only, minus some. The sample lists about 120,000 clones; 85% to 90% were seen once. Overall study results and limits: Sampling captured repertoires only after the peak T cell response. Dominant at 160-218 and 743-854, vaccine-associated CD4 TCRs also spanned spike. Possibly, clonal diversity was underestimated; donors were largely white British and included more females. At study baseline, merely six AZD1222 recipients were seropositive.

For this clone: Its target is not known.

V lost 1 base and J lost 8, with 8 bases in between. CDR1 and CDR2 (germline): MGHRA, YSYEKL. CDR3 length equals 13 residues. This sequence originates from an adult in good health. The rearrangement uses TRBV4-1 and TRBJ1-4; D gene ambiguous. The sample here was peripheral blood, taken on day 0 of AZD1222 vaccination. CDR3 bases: TGCGCCAGCAGCCAAGGGCGAGAGGAAAAACTGTTTTTT. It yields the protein CASSQGREEKLFF.